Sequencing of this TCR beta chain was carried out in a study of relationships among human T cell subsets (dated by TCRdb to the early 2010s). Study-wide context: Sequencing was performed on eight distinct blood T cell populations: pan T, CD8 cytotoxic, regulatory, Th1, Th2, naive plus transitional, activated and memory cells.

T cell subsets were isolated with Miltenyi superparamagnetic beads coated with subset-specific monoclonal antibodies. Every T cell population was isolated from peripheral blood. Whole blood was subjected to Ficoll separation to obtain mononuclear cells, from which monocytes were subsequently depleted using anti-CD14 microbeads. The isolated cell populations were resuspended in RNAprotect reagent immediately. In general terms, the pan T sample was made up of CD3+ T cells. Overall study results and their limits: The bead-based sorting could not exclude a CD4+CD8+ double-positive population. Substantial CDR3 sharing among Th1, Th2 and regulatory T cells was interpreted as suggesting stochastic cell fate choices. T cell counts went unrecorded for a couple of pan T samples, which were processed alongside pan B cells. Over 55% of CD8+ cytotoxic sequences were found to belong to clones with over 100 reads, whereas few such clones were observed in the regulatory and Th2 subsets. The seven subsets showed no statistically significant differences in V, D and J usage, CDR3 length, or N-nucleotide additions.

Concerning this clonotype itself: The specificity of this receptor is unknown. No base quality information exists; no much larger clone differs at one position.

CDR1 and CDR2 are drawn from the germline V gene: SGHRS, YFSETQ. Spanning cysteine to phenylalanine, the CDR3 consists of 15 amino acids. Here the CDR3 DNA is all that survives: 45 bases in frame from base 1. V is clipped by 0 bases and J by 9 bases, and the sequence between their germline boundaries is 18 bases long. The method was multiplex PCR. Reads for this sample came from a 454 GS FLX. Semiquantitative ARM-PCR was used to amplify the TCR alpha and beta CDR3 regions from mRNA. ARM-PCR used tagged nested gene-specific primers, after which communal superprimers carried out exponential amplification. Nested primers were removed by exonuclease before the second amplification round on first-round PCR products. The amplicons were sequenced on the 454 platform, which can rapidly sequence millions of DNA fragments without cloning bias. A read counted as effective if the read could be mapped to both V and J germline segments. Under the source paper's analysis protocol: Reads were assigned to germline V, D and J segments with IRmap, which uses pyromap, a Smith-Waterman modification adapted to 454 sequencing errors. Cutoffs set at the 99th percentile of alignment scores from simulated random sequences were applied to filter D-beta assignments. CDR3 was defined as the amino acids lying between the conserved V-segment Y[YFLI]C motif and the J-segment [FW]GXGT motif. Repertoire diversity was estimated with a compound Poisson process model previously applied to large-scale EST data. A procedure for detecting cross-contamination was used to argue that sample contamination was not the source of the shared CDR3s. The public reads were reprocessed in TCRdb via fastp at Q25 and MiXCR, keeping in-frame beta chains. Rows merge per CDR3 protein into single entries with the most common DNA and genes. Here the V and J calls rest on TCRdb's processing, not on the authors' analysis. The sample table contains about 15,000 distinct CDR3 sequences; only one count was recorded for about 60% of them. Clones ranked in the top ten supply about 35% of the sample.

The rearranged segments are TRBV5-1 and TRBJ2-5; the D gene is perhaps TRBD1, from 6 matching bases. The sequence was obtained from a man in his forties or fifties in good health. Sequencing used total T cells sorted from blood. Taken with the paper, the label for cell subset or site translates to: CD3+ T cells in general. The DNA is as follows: TGCGCCAGCAGCTTGGATGGACAGACCTCCAGGGCCCAGTACTTC. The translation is CASSLDGQTSRAQYF.